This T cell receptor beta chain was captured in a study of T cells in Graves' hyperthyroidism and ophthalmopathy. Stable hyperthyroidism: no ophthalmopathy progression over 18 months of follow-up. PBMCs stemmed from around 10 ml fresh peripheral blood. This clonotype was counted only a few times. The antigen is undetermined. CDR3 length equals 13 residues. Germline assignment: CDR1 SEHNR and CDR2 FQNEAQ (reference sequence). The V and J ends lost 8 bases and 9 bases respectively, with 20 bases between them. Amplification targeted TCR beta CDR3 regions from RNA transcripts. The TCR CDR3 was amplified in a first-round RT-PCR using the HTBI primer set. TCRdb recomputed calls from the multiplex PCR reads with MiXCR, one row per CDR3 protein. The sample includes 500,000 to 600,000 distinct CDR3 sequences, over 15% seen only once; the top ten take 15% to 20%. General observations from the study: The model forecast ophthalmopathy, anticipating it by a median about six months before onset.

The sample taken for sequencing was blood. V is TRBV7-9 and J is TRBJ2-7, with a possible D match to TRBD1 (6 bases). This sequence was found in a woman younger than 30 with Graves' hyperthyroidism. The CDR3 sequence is CASGPGAPGWQYF. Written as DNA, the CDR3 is TGTGCCAGCGGCCCAGGGGCCCCTGGTTGGCAGTACTTC.